One and the same sample provided the 27 T cell receptor beta chains below, sequenced in a study of glioma-infiltrating T cells. TCR alpha and beta CDR3 regions were amplified from RNA using iRepertoire nested multiplex PCR. TCRdb fed the multiplex PCR reads into MiXCR, producing one record per CDR3 protein. The sample shows around 130,000 distinct CDR3 sequences, more than 20% of them seen only once. Sequencing was performed on glioma tissue, nonneoplastic brain tissue, or PBMCs (not recorded which). The receptors here all came from a human donor with low-grade glioma or glioblastoma, undergoing nonglioma brain surgery, or in good health (not recorded which).

A note on this clonotype: This may be a read error: a much more frequent sequence differs by one nucleotide. The chain recombines TRBV27 with TRBJ1-1, with D uncertain. V gave up 4 bases and J gave up 0 bases, with 12 bases separating them. Germline V gene sequence: CDR1 MNHEY, CDR2 SMNVEV (reference sequence). This CDR3 is 15 amino acids long. DNA of the CDR3: TGTGCCAGCAGTTCCAAGAGAGCCTTGAACACTGAAGCTTTCTTT. Residues: CASSSKRALNTEAFF.

In this sample, this clonotype turned up a few times. The chain recombines TRBV25-1 with TRBJ2-2; D remains ambiguous. The CDR3 has 14 amino acids. V was clipped by 5 bases and J by 0 bases, with 7 bases between them. Looked up from germline, CDR1 is MGHDK and CDR2 is SYGVNS. The chain's CDR3 is CASSPSTNTGELFF. In DNA form, the CDR3 reads TGTGCCAGCAGTCCTAGTACGAACACCGGGGAGCTGTTTTTT.

With regard to this clonotype: A read error may be the cause here, since a much bigger clone is one base away. The CDR3 region is CASSSSVVYNEQFF. CDR3 in DNA: TGTGCCAGCAGCTCGTCGGTGGTTTACAATGAGCAGTTCTTC. V gene TRBV7-9 combines with J gene TRBJ2-1; D remains unclear. The CDR3 length is 14 residues. Per germline, CDR1 SEHNR and CDR2 FQNEAQ (reference sequence). V lost 4 bases and J lost 4, with 11 bases in between.

Details on this clonotype: A read error may explain this, as a much larger clone is one base away. This rearrangement joins TRBV6-4 to TRBJ2-3; 7 bases map to TRBD2. This CDR3 contains 14 residues. J gave up 2 bases and V 4 bases, and 3 bases lay outside the gene matches. Germline V gives CDR1 MRHNA, CDR2 SNTAGT. CDR3 in amino acids: CASSAGTNTDTQYF. CDR3 coding DNA: TGTGCCAGCAGTGCGGGGACTAACACAGATACGCAGTATTTT.

V gene TRBV7-9 combines with J gene TRBJ2-5, with 10 positions matching TRBD2. CDR1 is SEHNR and CDR2 is FQNEAQ in the germline V gene (reference sequence). This CDR3 is 16 amino acids long. Trimming cost V 4 bases and J 2 bases; bases outside gene matches: 7. CDR3 DNA: TGTGCCAGCAGCTCAGGGTCTAGCGGGGGACAAGAGACCCAGTACTTC. Translating gives CASSSGSSGGQETQYF.

This sequence joins TRBV12-3 or TRBV12-4 and TRBJ1-6; a weak D match, TRBD1 (5 bases). The V end was cut by 2 bases, the J end by 7 bases, with 18 bases between. The CDR3 spans 17 residues. CDR3 nucleotide sequence: TGTGCCAGCAGTTTACCAGGGAGAGGTGGGAGGAATTCACCCCTCCACTTT. Its protein is CASSLPGRGGRNSPLHF.

This clonotype has at least ten counts. In DNA form, the CDR3 reads TGTGCCACTCGGGCGGCGGGGGGGAGCACAGATACGCAGTATTTT. The encoded protein is CATRAAGGSTDTQYF. The chain combines TRBV15 with TRBJ2-3, with 9 nucleotides matching TRBD2. Germline-derived CDR1 and CDR2 are LNHNV and YYDKDF (reference sequence). V dropped 9 bases and J dropped 0; count of bases not matched to a gene: 7. CDR3 length equals 15 residues.

This clonotype was seen many times. The chain employs TRBV19 and TRBJ2-3; D is perhaps TRBD2 (6 bases). The CDR3 spans 15 residues. The germline gives CDR1 LNHDA, CDR2 SQIVND (reference sequence). Trimming took off 1 base at V and 3 bases at J, with 11 bases between the two ends. Here the CDR3 reads CASSIGAAGTDTQYF. CDR3 DNA: TGTGCCAGTAGTATAGGGGCGGCGGGGACAGATACGCAGTATTTT.

The chain uses TRBV10-3 and TRBJ1-1; 11 bases map to TRBD1. The CDR3 covers 14 residues. Germline CDR1 is ENHRY and CDR2 is SYGVKD. J lost 6 bases, V lost 4 bases, and 4 bases had no gene match. CDR3 region: CAISGGTGGPEAFF. In DNA form, the CDR3 reads TGTGCCATCAGTGGAGGGACAGGGGGTCCTGAAGCTTTCTTT.

On this clonotype itself: This could be a read error, since a much larger clone is one nucleotide away. This sequence joins TRBV7-2 and TRBJ1-1; 7 nucleotides line up with TRBD1. Germline loops: CDR1 SGHTA, CDR2 FQGNSA. Trimming cost V 7 bases and J 1 base; bases outside gene matches: 9. The CDR3 has 15 amino acids. CDR3 loop: CASTTAGQRNTEAFF. Written as DNA, the CDR3 is TGTGCCAGCACCACAGCGGGACAGCGGAACACTGAAGCTTTCTTT.

This clonotype was seen only a few times. CDR3 loop: CASISRGRSTEAFF. In DNA, the CDR3 is TGTGCCAGCATTAGCAGAGGGCGATCCACTGAAGCTTTCTTT. The chain employs TRBV28 and TRBJ1-1; no clear D. CDR3 length equals 14 residues. CDR1 and CDR2 from the germline V gene are MDHEN and SYDVKM. Trimming removed 7 bases at V and 4 bases at J, with 16 bases between.

This clonotype was counted only a few times. CDR3 nucleotide sequence: TGTGCCAGCAGTGTTAATCCCACGGTGGCTTTCTTT. Its translation: CASSVNPTVAFF. The rearrangement links TRBV2 to TRBJ1-1; D unresolved. Trimming pared 4 bases from V and 11 bases from J, leaving 14 bases between. The CDR3 sequence is 12 residues long. The germline CDR1 and CDR2 sequences are SNHLY and FYNNEI.

This chain connects TRBV24-1 to TRBJ1-1, with TRBD1 as a possible D gene (6 bases). V lost 5 bases and J lost 4, with 13 bases in between. The CDR3 sequence is 14 residues long. Germline V gene lookup returns CDR1 KGHDR and CDR2 SFDVKD. CDR3 DNA: TGTGCCACCAGTGGAGAGGGGGAGGTCACTGAAGCTTTCTTT. It codes for CATSGEGEVTEAFF.

This clonotype has more than one count but fewer than ten. The chain combines TRBV28 with TRBJ2-1; 7 bases match TRBD1. Germline trimming cut 6 bases from V and 7 bases from J; bases unmatched to any gene: 9. The length of the CDR3 is 14 residues. Germline V gene sequence: CDR1 MDHEN, CDR2 SYDVKM. The CDR3 sequence is CASSSGTVRNEQFF. In DNA form, the CDR3 reads TGTGCCAGCAGCTCCGGGACAGTTAGGAATGAGCAGTTCTTC.

This chain uses TRBV14 with TRBJ2-7, with unresolved D. CDR3 size: 13 residues. V dropped 2 bases and J dropped 3 bases, with 8 bases sitting between them. The germline CDR1 and CDR2 sequences are SGHDN and FVKESK. CDR3 in amino acids: CASSQQQYYEQYV. The CDR3 DNA is TGTGCCAGCAGCCAACAACAGTACTACGAGCAGTACGTC.

This clonotype was counted at least ten times. The genes are TRBV28 and TRBJ2-7; TRBD1 matches 8 bases. In germline, CDR1 is MDHEN, CDR2 SYDVKM. The V gene end was trimmed by 2 bases and the J gene end by 4 bases; junction bases not matched to a gene: 4. The CDR3 is 14 amino acids. The CDR3 here is CASSLGDRSYEQYV. The CDR3 DNA reads as TGTGCCAGCAGTTTAGGGGACAGGAGTTACGAGCAGTACGTC.

The rearrangement uses TRBV2 and TRBJ2-5; weak D call: TRBD2 (6 bases). The CDR3 has 15 residues. The germline V and J ends were trimmed by 7 bases and 4 bases, with 19 bases remaining between them. From germline, CDR1 is SNHLY and CDR2 FYNNEI. The CDR3 region has the DNA TGTGCCAGCATCTCGGGACTTTCGAAGGGAGAGACCCAGTACTTC. Translating gives CASISGLSKGETQYF.

A note on this clonotype: A much larger clonotype is one base distant, so this may be a read error. J is TRBJ2-1 and V is TRBV28, with 7 positions matching TRBD2. This CDR3 is built from 14 residues. Germline CDR1 and CDR2: MDHEN and SYDVKM. With 10 bases clipped from V and 2 bases from J, the junction kept 8 bases outside the gene matches. Here the CDR3 reads CANNRGVPYNEQFF. As DNA, the CDR3 is TGTGCCAACAATCGGGGGGTCCCCTACAATGAGCAGTTCTTC.

This clonotype has just a few counts. The chain uses TRBV14 and TRBJ2-1; D possibly corresponds to TRBD1 (6 bases). V was cut by 5 bases and J by 0 bases, with 14 bases left in between. The CDR3 totals 16 residues. Germline CDR1 reads SGHDN; CDR2 reads FVKESK. CDR3 nucleotide sequence: TGTGCCAGCAGCTTACCGGGACACAGCTCCTACAATGAGCAGTTCTTC. This translates into CASSLPGHSSYNEQFF.

This clonotype was detected ten times or more. The J gene is TRBJ2-1, the V gene TRBV27; D is undetermined. Trimming shortened V by 0 bases and J by 1 base, and 4 bases separated the two germline ends. This CDR3 region has 14 residues. Germline CDR1 reads MNHEY; CDR2 reads SMNVEV (reference sequence). The CDR3 DNA reads as TGTGCCAGCAGTTTATCGGGGTCCTACAATGAGCAGTTCTTC. Amino acids: CASSLSGSYNEQFF.

The chain employs TRBV6-1 and TRBJ2-5, with TRBD2 as a possible D gene (5 bases). Trimming shortened V by 6 bases and J by 7 bases, and 15 bases separated the two germline ends. The CDR3 is 13 amino acids. Germline V gene sequence: CDR1 MNHNS, CDR2 SASEGT. CDR3 DNA: TGTGCCAGCAGGGAGGACGGACTCGGGACCCAGTACTTC. Translating gives CASREDGLGTQYF.

In regard to this clonotype: A read error is possible here, since a much larger clone lies one base away. The chain uses TRBV20-1 and TRBJ1-5; no firm D call. The CDR3 spans 16 residues. CDR1 is DFQATT and CDR2 is SNEGSKA in the germline V gene (reference sequence). DNA for the CDR3: TGCAGTGCTTCCTCCCCGCGCCAGGTCGCCAATCGGCCCCAGCATTTT. Its translation is CSASSPRQVANRPQHF.

CDR3 amino acids: CASSGVSMNTEAFF. For the CDR3, the DNA is TGTGCCAGCAGTGGGGTATCCATGAACACTGAAGCTTTCTTT. V usage is TRBV12-3 or TRBV12-4 and J usage is TRBJ1-1; D uncertain. Trimming removed 5 bases from V and 0 bases from J, with 10 bases in between. The length of the CDR3 is 14 residues.

The sample holds a few counts of this clonotype. V is TRBV6-6 and J is TRBJ2-3; TRBD2 aligns across 12 bases. The V and J ends lost 2 bases and 0 bases, in that order; junction bases with no gene match: 9. The CDR3 runs to 19 residues. The germline CDR1 and CDR2 sequences are MNHNY and SVGAGI (reference sequence). Here the CDR3 reads CASSYLQTSGGPSTDTQYF. In DNA, the CDR3 is TGTGCCAGCAGTTACCTGCAGACTAGCGGGGGCCCTAGCACAGATACGCAGTATTTT.

This chain uses TRBV5-5 with TRBJ2-5; 10 nucleotides line up with TRBD1. Germline trimming cut 4 bases from V and 2 bases from J; bases unmatched to any gene: 5. Germline V gene lookup returns CDR1 SGHKS and CDR2 YYEKEE (reference sequence). CDR3 length: 15 residues. Written as DNA, the CDR3 is TGTGCCAGCAGCCTCCGGACAGGGGGACAAGAGACCCAGTACTTC. Its protein product is CASSLRTGGQETQYF.

A word on this clonotype: A read error may account for a junction end that differs from germline. This chain connects TRBV28 to TRBJ1-2; unclear D gene. CDR1 is MDHEN, CDR2 SYDVKM, per germline. The CDR3 has 14 residues. The CDR3 region has the DNA TGTGCCAGCAGTTCCCTTTCGGGGAACTATGTCTACACCTTC. It encodes CASSSLSGNYVYTF.

The V gene is TRBV19, the J gene TRBJ1-5; weak D call: TRBD1 (6 bases). The CDR3 loop spans 14 amino acids. Trimming removed 5 bases at V and 3 bases at J, with 11 bases between. Germline V gene sequence: CDR1 LNHDA, CDR2 SQIVND (reference sequence). CDR3 nucleotides: TGTGCCAGTAGTCCAAGGGACAACAATCAGCCCCAGCATTTT. This translates into CASSPRDNNQPQHF.